This TCR beta chain was found in a study of blood T cell repertoires in COVID-19. Using immunoSEQ multiplex PCR, the repertoire was profiled, and TCRdb retains in-frame clones only, with some absent. The repertoire holds 300,000 or so clones, about nine tenths seen once, with 6.9% in the top ten. The CDR3 contains 20 residues. Looked up from germline, CDR1 is MNHEY and CDR2 is SMNVEV (reference sequence). The V segment lost 6 bases and the J segment 3 bases; nucleotides outside the gene matches: 21. The source material was peripheral blood. This TCR derives from a woman aged 30 to 39 who had recovered from COVID-19. The V gene is TRBV27, the J gene TRBJ1-5; TRBD1 aligns across 9 bases. The CDR3 loop is CASRHYLPDRGLLDNQPQHF. In nucleotides, the CDR3 is TGTGCCAGCAGACATTATCTACCGGACAGGGGCCTTCTTGACAATCAGCCCCAGCATTTT.